These T cell receptor beta chains were read from a single sample in a study of blood T cell repertoires in COVID-19. Some clones are missing from TCRdb's copy, which holds only in-frame ones; the method was immunoSEQ multiplex PCR. The data contain about 90,000 clones, about 87% of them singletons. Sequenced material: peripheral blood. The receptors were sampled from a human donor in a cohort sampled during active COVID-19. Each CDR3 is given with its conserved first and last residue. D genes are given only for firm matches. Rows may omit the clone size; those that give it use once, few, many or a size class.

v_gene: TRBV7-9
d_gene: .
j_gene: TRBJ1-2
abundance: .
CDR3nt: TGTGCCAGCAGCTTAGTCAGGAAAGGGGATGGCTACACCTTC
CDR3aa: CASSLVRKGDGYTF

v_gene: TRBV28
d_gene: .
j_gene: TRBJ1-5
abundance: .
CDR3nt: TGTGCCAGCAGGCAACCAGGGGTCTCTCAGCCCCAGCATTTT
CDR3aa: CASRQPGVSQPQHF

v_gene: TRBV28
d_gene: .
j_gene: TRBJ1-2
abundance: .
CDR3nt: TGTGCCAGCAACCCCGGGGTGAAGGGCTACACCTTC
CDR3aa: CASNPGVKGYTF

v_gene: TRBV5-1
d_gene: .
j_gene: TRBJ1-3
abundance: .
CDR3nt: TGCGCCAGCAGGCAGGGGAGCTCTGGAAACACCATATATTTT
CDR3aa: CASRQGSSGNTIYF

v_gene: TRBV5-1
d_gene: .
j_gene: TRBJ2-3
abundance: .
CDR3nt: TGCGCCAGCAATACAGGCGGAGATACGCAGTATTTT
CDR3aa: CASNTGGDTQYF

v_gene: TRBV6-2/TRBV6-3
d_gene: .
j_gene: TRBJ1-6
abundance: .
CDR3nt: TGTGCCAGCAGTTACGTTGGACAGAGCACTTCAAATTCACCCCTCCACTTT
CDR3aa: CASSYVGQSTSNSPLHF

v_gene: TRBV27
d_gene: .
j_gene: TRBJ2-7
abundance: .
CDR3nt: TGTGCCAGCAGTTTTAGTCAAAGGAGGAACGAGCAGTACTTC
CDR3aa: CASSFSQRRNEQYF

v_gene: TRBV6-5
d_gene: .
j_gene: TRBJ1-5
abundance: .
CDR3nt: TGTGCCAGCGTCTCGGCAGGGCGTCAGCCCCAGCATTTT
CDR3aa: CASVSAGRQPQHF

v_gene: TRBV5-6
d_gene: .
j_gene: TRBJ1-1
abundance: .
CDR3nt: TGTGCCAGCAGCTTGGGACAGGCCCCGGTAGCTTTCTTT
CDR3aa: CASSLGQAPVAFF

v_gene: TRBV5-1
d_gene: TRBD1
j_gene: TRBJ1-4
abundance: .
CDR3nt: TGCGCCAGCACCCCCGGGACAGGGAATGAAAAACTGTTTTTT
CDR3aa: CASTPGTGNEKLFF

v_gene: TRBV4-3
d_gene: .
j_gene: TRBJ2-3
abundance: .
CDR3nt: TGCGCCAGCAGCCTCGGACAGAGCACAGATACGCAGTATTTT
CDR3aa: CASSLGQSTDTQYF

v_gene: TRBV3-1/TRBV3-2
d_gene: TRBD1
j_gene: TRBJ1-6
abundance: .
CDR3nt: TGTGCCAGCAGCCAAACAGGGGCGGGTAATTCACCCCTCCACTTT
CDR3aa: CASSQTGAGNSPLHF

v_gene: TRBV18
d_gene: TRBD1
j_gene: TRBJ2-5
abundance: .
CDR3nt: TGTGCCAGCTCACACGACCGGGACAGGGGCCGAGAGACCCAGTACTTC
CDR3aa: CASSHDRDRGRETQYF

v_gene: TRBV27
d_gene: .
j_gene: TRBJ1-3
abundance: .
CDR3nt: TGTGCCAGCAGTTTTGGGCAGGGCCTCGGAAACACCATATATTTT
CDR3aa: CASSFGQGLGNTIYF

v_gene: TRBV9
d_gene: TRBD2
j_gene: TRBJ2-5
abundance: .
CDR3nt: TGTGCCAGCAGCGTAGGAAGGGTTAGCGGGGATTCATGGGAGACCCAGTACTTC
CDR3aa: CASSVGRVSGDSWETQYF

v_gene: TRBV27
d_gene: TRBD2
j_gene: TRBJ2-2
abundance: .
CDR3nt: TGTGCCAGCAGTTTTCGTCTAGCGGCGGAGCTGTTTTTT
CDR3aa: CASSFRLAAELFF

v_gene: TRBV19
d_gene: TRBD1
j_gene: TRBJ1-2
abundance: .
CDR3nt: TGTGCCAGTAGTATGGATTCCGACAGGGCGTCTAACTATGGCTACACCTTC
CDR3aa: CASSMDSDRASNYGYTF

v_gene: TRBV4-3
d_gene: TRBD1
j_gene: TRBJ2-2
abundance: .
CDR3nt: TGCGCCAGCAGCCGTGGACAGGGGAACACCGGGGAGCTGTTTTTT
CDR3aa: CASSRGQGNTGELFF

v_gene: TRBV12-3/TRBV12-4
d_gene: .
j_gene: TRBJ2-1
abundance: .
CDR3nt: TGTGCCAGCAGTCCCCGACAGAACAATGAGCAGTTCTTC
CDR3aa: CASSPRQNNEQFF

v_gene: TRBV4-1
d_gene: TRBD2
j_gene: TRBJ2-3
abundance: .
CDR3nt: TGCGCCAGCAGCGGGGCTTCAGCGGGGGGCGGCACAGATACGCAGTATTTT
CDR3aa: CASSGASAGGGTDTQYF

v_gene: TRBV6-1
d_gene: .
j_gene: TRBJ1-2
abundance: .
CDR3nt: TGTGCCAGCAGTGAAGCGGAGGACGGCGGTAGGGGCTACACCTTC
CDR3aa: CASSEAEDGGRGYTF

v_gene: TRBV14
d_gene: .
j_gene: TRBJ1-3
abundance: .
CDR3nt: TGTGCCAGCAGCCAAGAGCGCCTCTTACCCGGCTCTGGAAACACCATATATTTT
CDR3aa: CASSQERLLPGSGNTIYF

v_gene: TRBV2
d_gene: .
j_gene: TRBJ1-5
abundance: .
CDR3nt: TGTGCCAGCAGTACCATCGGTCAGGGTTATAGCAATCAGCCCCAGCATTTT
CDR3aa: CASSTIGQGYSNQPQHF

v_gene: TRBV30
d_gene: .
j_gene: TRBJ1-6
abundance: .
CDR3nt: TGTGCCTGGAGTGTAGGAGGGGCAGCGCGGACTTCACCCCTCCACTTT
CDR3aa: CAWSVGGAARTSPLHF

v_gene: TRBV18
d_gene: TRBD1
j_gene: TRBJ2-2
abundance: .
CDR3nt: TGTGCCAGCTCACGGGGACAGGGGAACACCGGGGAGCTGTTTTTT
CDR3aa: CASSRGQGNTGELFF

v_gene: TRBV2
d_gene: TRBD2
j_gene: TRBJ2-2
abundance: once
CDR3nt: TGTGCCACTGAGGCGGGACTAGCGGGGTCCGGGGAGCTGTTTTTT
CDR3aa: CATEAGLAGSGELFF

v_gene: TRBV10-3
d_gene: .
j_gene: TRBJ2-1
abundance: once
CDR3nt: TGTGCCATCAGTGAGCGCAGCGTAACTTACAATGAGCAGTTCTTC
CDR3aa: CAISERSVTYNEQFF

v_gene: TRBV30
d_gene: .
j_gene: TRBJ1-5
abundance: .
CDR3nt: TGTGCCTCGATCCCGGCGGGTCAGCCCCAGCATTTT
CDR3aa: CASIPAGQPQHF

v_gene: TRBV25-1
d_gene: TRBD1
j_gene: TRBJ1-2
abundance: .
CDR3nt: TGTGCCAGCAGTGAATTCTTCGACGGGACAGGGGAATTCTATGGCTACACCTTC
CDR3aa: CASSEFFDGTGEFYGYTF

v_gene: TRBV6-5
d_gene: .
j_gene: TRBJ2-7
abundance: .
CDR3nt: TGTGCCAGCAGTTCCCCGGGACACCTCTACGAGCAGTACTTC
CDR3aa: CASSSPGHLYEQYF

v_gene: TRBV7-2
d_gene: .
j_gene: TRBJ1-2
abundance: .
CDR3nt: TGTGCCAGCAGCTGGGGAGGGACCGGGGAAGGCTACACCTTC
CDR3aa: CASSWGGTGEGYTF

v_gene: TRBV15
d_gene: .
j_gene: TRBJ1-2
abundance: once
CDR3nt: TGTGCCACCAGCAGGGCCCGGGATGGCTATGGCTACACCTTC
CDR3aa: CATSRARDGYGYTF

v_gene: TRBV11-2
d_gene: .
j_gene: TRBJ2-3
abundance: .
CDR3nt: TGTGCCAGCAGCACCCACAGGGAGCGGGGTATCACAGATACGCAGTATTTT
CDR3aa: CASSTHRERGITDTQYF

v_gene: TRBV5-1
d_gene: .
j_gene: TRBJ2-7
abundance: .
CDR3nt: TGCGCCAGCAGCCTACAGAGCTCCTACGAGCAGTACTTC
CDR3aa: CASSLQSSYEQYF

v_gene: TRBV19
d_gene: TRBD2
j_gene: TRBJ2-5
abundance: .
CDR3nt: TGTGCCAGTAGTATACGTGCGACTAGCGGGGGGGCACGAGAGACCCAGTACTTC
CDR3aa: CASSIRATSGGARETQYF

v_gene: TRBV30
d_gene: .
j_gene: TRBJ1-2
abundance: .
CDR3nt: TGTGCCTGGAGTCGGGGGACCTATGGCTACACCTTC
CDR3aa: CAWSRGTYGYTF

v_gene: TRBV19
d_gene: TRBD1
j_gene: TRBJ1-2
abundance: .
CDR3nt: TGTGCCAGTACGGACCAAAGCGACAGGGCCAGCTATGGCTACACCTTC
CDR3aa: CASTDQSDRASYGYTF

v_gene: TRBV29-1
d_gene: .
j_gene: TRBJ1-2
abundance: few
CDR3nt: TGCAGCGTTGACAGCTATGGCTACACCTTC
CDR3aa: CSVDSYGYTF

v_gene: TRBV7-3
d_gene: .
j_gene: TRBJ1-1
abundance: .
CDR3nt: TGTGCCAGCGGGAGTAGGCTCGGGACTGAAGCTTTCTTT
CDR3aa: CASGSRLGTEAFF

v_gene: TRBV19
d_gene: .
j_gene: TRBJ1-6
abundance: few
CDR3nt: TGTGCCAGTAACAGGGCCAATTCACCCCTCCACTTT
CDR3aa: CASNRANSPLHF

v_gene: TRBV7-6
d_gene: TRBD2
j_gene: TRBJ2-5
abundance: .
CDR3nt: TGTGCCAGCAGCCCCGCGGGGGGGCGGGAGACCCAGTACTTC
CDR3aa: CASSPAGGRETQYF

v_gene: TRBV9
d_gene: .
j_gene: TRBJ2-3
abundance: once
CDR3nt: TGTGCCAGCAGCGTAGCTACGAGGGCGGGGGCGCCGTTGGGAGATACGCAGTATTTT
CDR3aa: CASSVATRAGAPLGDTQYF

v_gene: TRBV27
d_gene: TRBD2
j_gene: TRBJ2-5
abundance: .
CDR3nt: TGTGCCAGCAGTTTCTTATCTAGCGGGGGAGAGACCCAGTACTTC
CDR3aa: CASSFLSSGGETQYF

v_gene: TRBV19
d_gene: .
j_gene: TRBJ2-2
abundance: .
CDR3nt: TGTGCCAGTAGTATCTGGAGTAGTTTAAACACCGGGGAGCTGTTTTTT
CDR3aa: CASSIWSSLNTGELFF

v_gene: TRBV24-1
d_gene: TRBD1
j_gene: TRBJ2-3
abundance: .
CDR3nt: TGTGCCACCAGTGCTGGGGGACAGGGGGGAACAGATACGCAGTATTTT
CDR3aa: CATSAGGQGGTDTQYF

v_gene: TRBV2
d_gene: TRBD2
j_gene: TRBJ2-7
abundance: .
CDR3nt: TGTGCCAGCAGGACTAGCGGGGGGGCGCAGCAGTACTTC
CDR3aa: CASRTSGGAQQYF